This T cell receptor beta chain was captured in a study of T cell responses to AZD1222 COVID-19 vaccine. Method: immunoSEQ multiplex PCR; TCRdb's copy keeps in-frame clones and lacks some. Among about 42,000 clones listed, 88% were seen once. In germline, CDR1 is SGHDN, CDR2 FVKESK. The V and J ends lost 4 bases and 1 base respectively, with 6 bases between them. CDR3 length equals 13 residues. This clonotype was sampled from an adult who received the AZD1222 COVID-19 vaccine. J is TRBJ2-3 and V is TRBV14; D is possibly TRBD1 (5 bases). The sample in question was peripheral blood, obtained 28 days after the second AZD1222 dose. The CDR3 nucleotides read TGTGCCAGCAGCCTACAGGGCACAGATACGCAGTATTTT. It is translated as CASSLQGTDTQYF.